Listed below are T cell receptor beta chains from one sample, sequenced in a study of regulatory T cells in long-lasting Graves disease. TCRdb re-analysed the multiplex PCR reads in MiXCR, keeping a single row per CDR3 protein. There are approximately 350,000 distinct CDR3 sequences in the sample; 15% to 20% occur only once, and around 20% lies in the top ten. This same sample was also part of a study on T cells in Graves' hyperthyroidism and ophthalmopathy.

Here the sequenced sample was peripheral blood mononuclear cells (PBMCs), taken at new diagnosis, from a patient treated with antithyroid drugs. These receptors originate from a young woman with Graves disease. The CDR3 runs from the conserved cysteine through the conserved F or W. Each record gives: V gene, D gene, clone size, J gene, CDR3 DNA, CDR3 protein. D genes are given only for firm matches. Only some rows state a clone size, as once, few, many or a class for expanded clones.

TRBV27	-	many	TRBJ2-1	TGTGCCAGCAGACGAGGACTAGAGCAGTTCTTC	CASRRGLEQFF
TRBV20-1	-	many	TRBJ2-7	TGCAGTGCTAGAGATCGCATTCTAAACTACGAGCAGTACTTC	CSARDRILNYEQYF
TRBV19	-	-	TRBJ2-7	TGTGCCAGTAGTATCAGAAAACAGTTCTACGAGCAGTACTTC	CASSIRKQFYEQYF
TRBV5-1	TRBD1	many	TRBJ2-1	TGCGCCAGCGGATGGACAGGGGGCGATGAGCAGTTCTTC	CASGWTGGDEQFF
TRBV19	-	-	TRBJ2-1	TGTGCCAGTAGACACAGGGTTGGCGATGAGCAGTTCTTC	CASRHRVGDEQFF
TRBV6-1	-	-	TRBJ2-6	TGTGCCAGCTCCTGGGGGGGGCTCTCCTCTGGGGCCAACGTCCTGACTTTC	CASSWGGLSSGANVLTF
TRBV10-1	TRBD1	many	TRBJ2-3	TGCGCCAGCAGTGAGTCTACGAGGGGGCTGACAGATACGCAGTATTTT	CASSESTRGLTDTQYF
TRBV6-1	TRBD2	many	TRBJ2-7	TGTGCCAGCAGGCAGGGACTAGCGGGGGCCTACGAGCAGTACTTC	CASRQGLAGAYEQYF
TRBV6-2/TRBV6-3	-	-	TRBJ1-4	TGTGCCAGCCCTGACTGGGGGGGGAAGGAAAAACTGTTTTTT	CASPDWGGKEKLFF
TRBV6-1	-	-	TRBJ1-5	TGTGCCAGCAGTGTAGCCACGGCAGGGGATCAGCCCCAGCATTTT	CASSVATAGDQPQHF
TRBV30	-	many	TRBJ1-1	TGTGCCTGGACGGGGGGACCAACTGAAGCTTTCTTT	CAWTGGPTEAFF
TRBV6-2/TRBV6-3	-	-	TRBJ1-4	TGTGCCAGCAGTTATTCAGGGGCCAATGAAAAACTGTTTTTT	CASSYSGANEKLFF
TRBV20-1	-	few	TRBJ2-5	TGCAGTGCTAGAGATCAGGGCAGGTCGAGGGAGACCCAGTACTTC	CSARDQGRSRETQYF
TRBV3-1	-	many	TRBJ1-4	TGTGCCAGCAGCCACCACTCTTTTGGTAATGAAAAACTGTTTTTT	CASSHHSFGNEKLFF
TRBV5-1	TRBD2	many	TRBJ2-1	TGCGCCAGCAGCTTTGGTGCGACTAGCAGACGCAATGAGCAGTTCTTC	CASSFGATSRRNEQFF
TRBV11-2	TRBD2	many	TRBJ2-7	TGTGCCAGCAGCCAGACTAGCGGGCCCTACGAGCAGTACTTC	CASSQTSGPYEQYF
TRBV20-1	-	many	TRBJ2-3	TGCAGTGCTAGAGGCTTCCCAGATACGCAGTATTTT	CSARGFPDTQYF
TRBV19	-	few	TRBJ2-3	TGTGCCAGTAGTCTTCCGGGACCTCGCACAGATACGCAGTATTTT	CASSLPGPRTDTQYF
TRBV12-5	-	many	TRBJ2-3	TGTGCTAGTGGTTTGGTCTCCACAGATACGCAGTATTTT	CASGLVSTDTQYF
TRBV6-4	TRBD1	-	TRBJ2-2	TGTGCCAGCAGTGACCCCAGGACAGGCGGGGAGCTGTTTTTT	CASSDPRTGGELFF
TRBV3-1	-	many	TRBJ1-2	TGTGCCAGCAGCCAGGACCGGGACCTATTGGACTATGGCTACACCTTC	CASSQDRDLLDYGYTF
TRBV6-1	TRBD2	few	TRBJ2-1	TGTGCCAGCAGTGATGGCGGTAGCGGGAGGACCCATCGGGTCAATGAGCAGTTCTTC	CASSDGGSGRTHRVNEQFF
TRBV16	-	many	TRBJ2-7	TGCGCCAGCAGCCAAGGAGGGTCCGAGCAGTACTTC	CASSQGGSEQYF
TRBV6-1	-	few	TRBJ2-3	TGTGCCAGCTCCCTTTTGGGTGTTAGCACAGATACGCAGTATTTT	CASSLLGVSTDTQYF
TRBV5-1	-	few	TRBJ2-7	TGCGCCAGCAGCTCCACCGGACGGGTGGCGGACGAGCAGTACTTC	CASSSTGRVADEQYF
TRBV7-2	-	-	TRBJ2-4	TGTGCCAGCAGCTTAGAAGGTATCCCGGGAAACATTCAGTGCTTC	CASSLEGIPGNIQCF
TRBV20-1	TRBD1	-	TRBJ1-1	TGCAGTGCTAGAGTTCGGGGGGGACAGGCTAGTAACGCTGAAGCTTTCTTT	CSARVRGGQASNAEAFF
TRBV20-1	-	-	TRBJ2-3	TGCAGTGCTGCGCAACGGGCCCTGGGGGCAGATACGCAGTATTTT	CSAAQRALGADTQYF
TRBV18	TRBD2	few	TRBJ2-3	TGTGCCAGCTCACCGACTAGCGGGGTTCTAGATACGCAGTATTTT	CASSPTSGVLDTQYF